Presented here are 24 T cell receptor beta chains from one specimen sequenced in a study of human T cells and chemical hapten exposure. Time point defined: patch test 2, 6 weeks after DPC sensitization. As for treatment: therapeutic diphenylcyclopropenone sensitization with weekly scalp DPC. A single record per CDR3 protein comes from TCRdb applying MiXCR to the RACE reads. The sample lists over 130,000 distinct CDR3 sequences, roughly 12% occurring once. Sample: whole blood, taken in connection with sensitization to the hapten diphenylcyclopropenone (DPC). Every receptor here comes from a woman aged 45 to 65 with alopecia areata. Some clones in this sample may be carry-over from other donors' samples.

This clonotype was counted a few times. The gene calls are TRBV11-2 and TRBJ2-5, with 11 bases that match TRBD1. The V gene end was trimmed by 5 bases and the J gene end by 5 bases; junction bases not matched to a gene: 7. CDR1 is SGHAT and CDR2 is FQNNGV in the germline V gene. CDR3 length: 15 amino acids. The CDR3 sequence: CASSPWTGGVETQYF. Written as DNA, the CDR3 is TGTGCCAGCAGCCCATGGACAGGGGGCGTGGAGACCCAGTACTTC.

This clonotype appeared once. V is TRBV29-1 and J is TRBJ2-1; a weak D match, TRBD1 (7 bases). The germline V gene encodes CDR1 SQVTM and CDR2 ANQGSEA. The CDR3 has 14 amino acids. Trimming pared 7 bases from V and 4 bases from J, leaving 17 bases between. In DNA, the CDR3 is TGCAGCGGCGTACAGGGGACTTCATACAATGAGCAGTTCTTC. Translating it yields CSGVQGTSYNEQFF.

The V gene is TRBV14, the J gene TRBJ1-1; D may be TRBD1 (5 bases). Per germline, CDR1 SGHDN and CDR2 FVKESK. With 4 bases removed from V and 11 bases from J, the gap between germline ends came to 14 bases. The CDR3 spans 12 residues. This chain's CDR3 is CASSLNRGRAFF. CDR3 sequence (DNA): TGTGCCAGCAGCCTAAACCGGGGGAGGGCTTTCTTT.

This clonotype was counted between two and nine times. J is TRBJ1-5 and V is TRBV6-2 or TRBV6-3; no firm D call. The CDR3 totals 16 residues. V was pared by 0 bases and J by 7 bases, with 16 bases between. The germline gives CDR1 MNHEY, CDR2 SVGEGT. CDR3 region: CASSYSTQRFGQPQHF. Written as DNA, the CDR3 is TGTGCCAGCAGTTACTCGACCCAGCGATTCGGCCAGCCCCAGCATTTT.

The table lists this clonotype with a few counts. The chain links TRBV20-1 to TRBJ2-1, with 10 positions matching TRBD2. The CDR3 runs to 16 residues. After removal of 0 bases from V and 6 bases from J, the junction contained 8 bases not matched to a gene. Germline CDR1 reads DFQATT; CDR2 reads SNEGSKA (reference sequence). Here the CDR3 reads CSARDPGLAGVNEQFF. As DNA, the CDR3 is TGCAGTGCTAGAGATCCCGGTCTAGCGGGAGTCAATGAGCAGTTCTTC.

The chain couples TRBV11-3 to TRBJ2-1, with D unresolved. CDR3 length equals 16 residues. Germline values: CDR1 SGHNT, CDR2 YENEEA. The germline V and J ends were trimmed by 1 base and 2 bases, with 12 bases remaining between them. The CDR3 bases are TGTGCCAGCAGCTTAGGGTCAGCCTTCCCCTACAATGAGCAGTTCTTC. Its protein is CASSLGSAFPYNEQFF. The entire variable domain, with the rest obtained from reference TRBV11-3 and TRBJ2-1, is as follows: EAGVVQSPRYKIIEKKQPVAFWCNPISGHNTLYWYLQNLGQGPELLIRYENEEAVDDSQLPKDRFSAERLKGVDSTLKIQPAELGDSAVYLCASSLGSAFPYNEQFFGPGTRLTVL.

This clonotype was observed a few times. The chain combines TRBV11-2 with TRBJ2-7, with D perhaps TRBD1 (6 bases). This CDR3 region has 15 residues. Germline CDR1 reads SGHAT; CDR2 reads FQNNGV. V lost 6 bases and J 7 bases, leaving 22 bases between the germline ends. CDR3 residues: CASRPHSLGTKEQYF. In nucleotides, the CDR3 is TGTGCCAGCAGGCCGCATAGCCTTGGGACAAAGGAGCAGTACTTC.

This clonotype has a handful of counts. The chain employs TRBV7-3 and TRBJ2-1, with TRBD2 matching over 9 bases. The ends lost 4 bases at V and 6 bases at J; junction bases unmatched: 7. This CDR3 comprises 15 residues. The germline V gene encodes CDR1 SGHTA and CDR2 FQGTGA. The CDR3 bases are TGTGCCAGCAGCTATAGCGGGAGCCGGTTCAATGAGCAGTTCTTC. Its protein is CASSYSGSRFNEQFF.

This chain connects TRBV4-3 to TRBJ2-6; 7 bases are a match to TRBD1. With V trimmed by 2 bases and J by 4 bases, 5 bases remained unmatched. CDR1 and CDR2 from the germline V gene are LGHNA and YSLEER. The CDR3 is 16 residues long. CDR3 nucleotide sequence: TGCGCCAGCAGCCAAACAGGGGCTTCCGGGGCCAACGTCCTGACTTTC. This translates into CASSQTGASGANVLTF.

This clonotype occurred a few times. The rearrangement uses TRBV20-1 and TRBJ2-1; D remains unclear. Germline V lookup: CDR1 DFQATT, CDR2 SNEGSKA (reference sequence). The germline V and J ends were trimmed by 5 bases and 6 bases, with 11 bases remaining between them. This CDR3 spans 12 amino acids. The CDR3 reads CSAVPVVNEQFF. CDR3 nucleotide sequence: TGCAGTGCTGTCCCTGTGGTCAATGAGCAGTTCTTC.

In its sample, this clonotype was seen many times. J is TRBJ1-2 and V is TRBV19; 7 positions match TRBD1. The CDR3 has 14 residues. CDR1 is LNHDA and CDR2 is SQIVND in the germline V gene (reference sequence). V gave up 3 bases and J gave up 2 bases; unmatched junction bases: 3. The CDR3 DNA reads TGTGCCAGTAGTATTGGGGACAGAAACTATGGCTACACCTTC. This sequence encodes CASSIGDRNYGYTF.

In its sample, this clonotype was seen many times. The chain links TRBV5-1 to TRBJ1-4; D might be TRBD1 (5 bases). The germline V and J ends were trimmed by 5 bases and 3 bases, with 14 bases remaining between them. Germline values: CDR1 SGHRS, CDR2 YFSETQ. CDR3 length: 15 amino acids. CDR3 loop: CASRQTGTANEKLFF. The CDR3 bases are TGCGCCAGCAGGCAGACCGGGACGGCTAATGAAAAACTGTTTTTT.

In this sample, this clonotype turned up many times. CDR3 sequence reads: CASSGRNYEQYF. The CDR3 nucleotides read TGTGCCAGTAGCGGGAGAAACTACGAGCAGTACTTC. This chain links TRBV19 with TRBJ2-7; D may be TRBD2 (6 bases). The CDR3 is made up of 12 amino acids. Germline V gives CDR1 LNHDA, CDR2 SQIVND (reference sequence). Trimming left V 6 bases short and J 3 bases short, with 9 bases between.

This clonotype was observed a handful of times. For the CDR3, the DNA is TGTGCCAGCCTTTCCTACGAGCAGTACTTC. It translates to CASLSYEQYF. The rearrangement uses TRBV6-5 and TRBJ2-7; no reliable D call. The CDR3 is made up of 10 amino acids. Between the trimmed V and J ends, which lost 8 bases and 1 base, there was a span of 3 bases. CDR1 and CDR2 from the germline V gene are MNHEY and SVGAGI.

The sample holds a few counts of this clonotype. The chain combines TRBV7-2 with TRBJ2-7; D unclear. This CDR3 has 15 amino acids. Trimming took 1 base from V and 0 from J, leaving 10 bases between them. Germline CDR1 SGHTA, CDR2 FQGNSA. The CDR3: CASSLGSWDSYEQYF. CDR3 DNA: TGTGCCAGCAGCTTAGGAAGTTGGGACTCCTACGAGCAGTACTTC.

This chain joins TRBV7-9 and TRBJ2-5; D assignment may be TRBD1 or TRBD2 (5 bases each). Germline V gene lookup returns CDR1 SEHNR and CDR2 FQNEAQ (reference sequence). The CDR3 has 13 residues. V was cut by 4 bases and J by 3 bases, with 9 bases left in between. The CDR3 spells CASSWGKEETQYF. The CDR3 DNA follows: TGTGCCAGCAGCTGGGGGAAGGAAGAGACCCAGTACTTC. The full variable domain, with the rest looked up from reference TRBV7-9 and TRBJ2-5, is DTGVSQNPRHKITKRGQNVTFRCDPISEHNRLYWYRQTLGQGPEFLTYFQNEAQLEKSRLLSDRFSAERPKGSFSTLEIQRTEQGDSAMYLCASSWGKEETQYFGPGTRLLVL.

This clonotype was seen many times. The chain links TRBV30 to TRBJ2-7; TRBD2 agrees at 11 bases. Losses at the gene ends were 4 bases for V and 7 bases for J; bases not matched to a gene: 12. CDR1 is GTSNPN, CDR2 SVGIG, per germline (reference sequence). The CDR3 totals 15 residues. The CDR3 loop is CAWTLDLAGGGEQYF. Written as DNA, the CDR3 is TGTGCCTGGACCTTAGACCTAGCGGGAGGTGGTGAGCAGTACTTC. The full variable domain, in which reference TRBV30 and TRBJ2-7 provide the parts outside the CDR3, is SQTIHQWPATLVQPVGSPLSLECTVEGTSNPNLYWYRQAAGRGLQLLFYSVGIGQISSEVPQNLSASRPQDRQFILSSKKLLLSDSGFYLCAWTLDLAGGGEQYFGPGTRLTVT.

This clonotype came up many times. The chain combines TRBV19 with TRBJ2-5; TRBD2 might be the D (5 bases). The CDR3 has 15 amino acids. Per germline, CDR1 LNHDA and CDR2 SQIVND (reference sequence). Trimming stripped 2 bases from V and 5 bases from J, with 15 bases between. The CDR3: CASSIQRNPRETQYF. As DNA, the CDR3 is TGTGCCAGTAGTATACAGCGGAACCCCAGGGAGACCCAGTACTTC.

Note on this clonotype: This CDR3 is missing its conserved last phenylalanine or tryptophan, likely due to a read error. The gene calls are TRBV20-1 and TRBJ1-6; TRBD1 matches 9 bases. Trimming took 1 base from V and 7 from J; bases not matched to a gene: 8. The CDR3 covers 16 residues. Germline CDR1 reads DFQATT; CDR2 reads SNEGSKA (reference sequence). The CDR3 DNA reads as TGCAGTGCTAGAGCTCAACCACAGGGGGCGAATTCACCCCTCCACTCT. It yields the protein CSARAQPQGANSPLHS.

In its sample, this clonotype was seen a few times. The rearrangement links TRBV29-1 to TRBJ1-1; 9 bases align to TRBD1. Germline V CDR1 and CDR2: SQVTM, ANQGSEA. V dropped 7 bases and J dropped 7; count of bases not matched to a gene: 7. The CDR3 is made up of 12 amino acids. The chain's CDR3 is CSDKQGANEAFF. CDR3 DNA: TGCAGCGATAAACAGGGGGCTAATGAAGCTTTCTTT.

The chain is built from TRBV29-1 and TRBJ2-5; D call uncertain. V shed 6 bases and J shed 1 base, with 9 bases lying between them. The CDR3 contains 12 residues. Per germline, CDR1 SQVTM and CDR2 ANQGSEA. The CDR3 region is CSVSHLQETQYF. DNA for the CDR3: TGCAGCGTCTCGCACCTCCAAGAGACCCAGTACTTC.

V gene TRBV5-4 combines with J gene TRBJ2-3; tentative D call: TRBD1 (5 bases). The CDR3 extends over 14 amino acids. Germline CDR1 SGHNT, CDR2 YYREEE (reference sequence). The V and J ends lost 4 bases and 0 bases respectively, with 9 bases between them. Here the CDR3 reads CASSPDSSTDTQYF. For the CDR3, the DNA is TGTGCCAGCAGCCCCGACAGTAGCACAGATACGCAGTATTTT.

Only a few counts were recorded for this clonotype. The chain recombines TRBV29-1 with TRBJ2-1, with 8 positions matching TRBD2. The CDR3 has 14 amino acids. Germline V gene data show CDR1 as SQVTM and CDR2 as ANQGSEA. The junction had 11 bases not matched to a gene; V was cut back by 6 bases and J by 7 bases. CDR3: CSVAGGLIGNEQFF. The CDR3 region has the DNA TGCAGCGTGGCGGGGGGCCTTATTGGAAATGAGCAGTTCTTC.

In its sample, this clonotype was seen many times. The genes are TRBV7-3 and TRBJ2-7; 9 bases align to TRBD1. Germline trimming cut 5 bases from V and 4 bases from J; bases unmatched to any gene: 9. This CDR3 has 15 amino acids. Germline loops: CDR1 SGHTA, CDR2 FQGTGA. This chain's CDR3 is CASSKPGQGLYEQYF. The CDR3 region has the DNA TGTGCCAGCAGCAAACCGGGACAGGGCCTTTACGAGCAGTACTTC. Looking up the rest from reference TRBV7-3 and TRBJ2-7 gives the full variable domain: GAGVSQTPSNKVTEKGKYVELRCDPISGHTALYWYRQSLGQGPEFLIYFQGTGAADDSGLPNDRFFAVRPEGSVSTLKIQRTERGDSAVYLCASSKPGQGLYEQYFGPGTRLTVT.